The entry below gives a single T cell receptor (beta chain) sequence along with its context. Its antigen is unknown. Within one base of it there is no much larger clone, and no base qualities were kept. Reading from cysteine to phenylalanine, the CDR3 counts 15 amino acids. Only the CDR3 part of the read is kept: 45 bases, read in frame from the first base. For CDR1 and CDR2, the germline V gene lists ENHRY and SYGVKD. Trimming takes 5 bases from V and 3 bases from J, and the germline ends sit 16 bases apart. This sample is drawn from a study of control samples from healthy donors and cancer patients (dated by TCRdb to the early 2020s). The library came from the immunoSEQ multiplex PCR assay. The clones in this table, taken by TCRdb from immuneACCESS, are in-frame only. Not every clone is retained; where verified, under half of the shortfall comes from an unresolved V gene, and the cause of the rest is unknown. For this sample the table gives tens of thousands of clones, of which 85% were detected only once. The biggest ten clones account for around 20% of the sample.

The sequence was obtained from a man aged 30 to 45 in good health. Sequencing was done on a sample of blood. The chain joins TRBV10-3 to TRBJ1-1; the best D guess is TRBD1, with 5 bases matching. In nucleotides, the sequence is TGTGCCATCAGTCAACCGACCGGGGGGGACACTGAAGCTTTCTTT. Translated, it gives CAISQPTGGDTEAFF.